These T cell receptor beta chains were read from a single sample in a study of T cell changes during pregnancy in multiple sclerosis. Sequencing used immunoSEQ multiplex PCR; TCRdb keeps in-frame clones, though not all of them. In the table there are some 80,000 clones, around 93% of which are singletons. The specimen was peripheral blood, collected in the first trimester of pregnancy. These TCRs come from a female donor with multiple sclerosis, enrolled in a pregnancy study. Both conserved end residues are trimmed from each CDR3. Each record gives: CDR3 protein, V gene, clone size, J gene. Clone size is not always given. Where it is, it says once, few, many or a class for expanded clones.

CDR3: ASSPQGNGQPQH; V: TRBV6-5; size: .; J: TRBJ1-5
CDR3: ASSPPRSYEQY; V: TRBV21-1; size: .; J: TRBJ2-7
CDR3: ASSARLAGSYEQY; V: TRBV2; size: .; J: TRBJ2-7
CDR3: AISAGQSINQPQH; V: TRBV10-3; size: .; J: TRBJ1-5
CDR3: ASSLGQVEYNSPLH; V: TRBV7-2; size: .; J: TRBJ1-6
CDR3: ASSVSGGAVRNEQF; V: TRBV6-4; size: .; J: TRBJ2-1
CDR3: ASRPGTASYEQY; V: TRBV2; size: .; J: TRBJ2-7
CDR3: ASSAGTRGTDTQY; V: TRBV9; size: .; J: TRBJ2-3
CDR3: ASSESRLATGELF; V: TRBV10-1; size: .; J: TRBJ2-2
CDR3: ASGQGYEQY; V: TRBV2; size: .; J: TRBJ2-7
CDR3: ASSFIPQRGGYNQPQH; V: TRBV5-5; size: .; J: TRBJ1-5
CDR3: ASSLASSGVNTGELF; V: TRBV5-1; size: once; J: TRBJ2-2
CDR3: ASSQALAGGGDTQY; V: TRBV4-2; size: .; J: TRBJ2-3
CDR3: ASGREHEQY; V: TRBV7-9; size: .; J: TRBJ2-7
CDR3: ASSDPERGTDTQY; V: TRBV9; size: .; J: TRBJ2-3
CDR3: ASSSLDRPYEQY; V: TRBV7-9; size: .; J: TRBJ2-7